The rows below give T cell receptor beta chains drawn from one sample of a study of human T cells and chemical hapten exposure. TCRdb recomputed calls from the RACE reads with MiXCR, one row per CDR3 protein. The sample has approximately 44,000 distinct CDR3 sequences; about 4.8% are singletons. The sequenced sample was whole blood. The source is a human donor in good health. Some clones in this sample may be carry-over from other donors' samples. Each CDR3 is given with its conserved first and last residue. The order of the fields is V gene, CDR3 protein.

TRBV3-1 CASSQDRENTEAFF
TRBV10-3 CAISERQTSYEQYF
TRBV11-2 CASSSHYGEYGEKLFF
TRBV18 CASSQQVQSGNTIYF
TRBV2 CASISSGQGSFLYF
TRBV4-1 CASSQAGHPNEKLFF
TRBV6-1 CASSRGGSTDTQYF
TRBV7-9 CAIPIGDRARGYTF
TRBV5-1 CASSSDRAGEKLFF
TRBV5-1 CASNPGQGLLHYF
TRBV5-1 CASRGQGAIGELFF
TRBV30 CAWTEQAPVRQFF
TRBV25-1 CASTQSLSHEQFF
TRBV7-2 CASSWEFGTDTQYF
TRBV5-1 CASSAADRDSSPLHF
TRBV20-1 CSAPSGRDTQYF
TRBV25-1 CASSVVNEQYF
TRBV5-6 CASNDDGGTQAGELFF
TRBV7-2 CASSLEQGARTDTQYF
TRBV24-1 CATRGQGSNQPQHF
TRBV11-2 CASQQGASTDTQYF
TRBV6-5 CASSLTAGTGLYEQYF
TRBV11-2 CASSFSSGANVLTF
TRBV6-1 CASSEAVGGSSYNSPLHF
TRBV28 CASSPGTSLNEQFF
TRBV13 CASSLGRLSGRVSGELFF
TRBV10-3 CAISEGGAGETQYF
TRBV5-6 CASSFLTGTGGSPLHF
TRBV2 CASEKLFNNEQFF
TRBV28 CASSFQPGREKLFF
TRBV24-1 CATSDLARPFEAFF
TRBV30 CAWSVWGSEQYF
TRBV3-1 CASSQDSASGRRETQYF
TRBV20-1 CSAPRGSDTQYF
TRBV5-4 CASRVISGRAQLADTQYF
TRBV19 CASSIDETNQPQHF
TRBV6-5 CASSYTSGMETQYF
TRBV11-2 CASSLWSPGTGAPGAVLITDTQYF
TRBV5-1 CASSFGSQGVVTGELFF
TRBV20-1 CSAWDRASSDTQYF
TRBV28 CASSSPSSGTYNEQFF
TRBV27 CASSLTLAGGPYEQYF
TRBV5-4 CASSFWTREQYF
TRBV3-1 CASSQDRLGKRDWDTQYF
TRBV5-1 CASSLGTFTDTQYF
TRBV7-7 CASSSGLAGDNEQFF
TRBV11-3 CASSFGDTYEQYF
TRBV5-8 CASSLPALNYGYTF
TRBV13 CASTEGRGSNQPQHF
TRBV10-3 CAISDEGGQQETQYF
TRBV28 CASSSRADTQYF
TRBV20-1 CSASGGTSSYEQYF
TRBV2 CASSVARDEQFF
TRBV6-4 CASSDSYGYTF
TRBV28 CASSLLRQGYTIYF
TRBV20-1 CSAPRVKGFGQFF
TRBV29-1 CSVDLGTPHYEQYF